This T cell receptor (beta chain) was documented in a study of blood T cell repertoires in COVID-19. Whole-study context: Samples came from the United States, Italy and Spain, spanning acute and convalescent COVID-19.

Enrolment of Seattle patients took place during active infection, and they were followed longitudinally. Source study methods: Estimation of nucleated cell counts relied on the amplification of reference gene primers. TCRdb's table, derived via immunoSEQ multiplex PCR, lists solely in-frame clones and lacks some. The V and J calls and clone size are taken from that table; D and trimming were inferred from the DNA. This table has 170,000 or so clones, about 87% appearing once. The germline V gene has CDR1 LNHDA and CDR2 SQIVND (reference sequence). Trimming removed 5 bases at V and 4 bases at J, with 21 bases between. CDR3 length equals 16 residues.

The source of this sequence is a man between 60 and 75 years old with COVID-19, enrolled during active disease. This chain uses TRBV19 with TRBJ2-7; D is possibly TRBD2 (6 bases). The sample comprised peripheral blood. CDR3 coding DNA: TGTGCCAGTAGTTCGCCCCGGGAGTCGGTGGGTTACGAGCAGTACTTC. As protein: CASSSPRESVGYEQYF.